This T cell receptor beta chain was sequenced during a study of shared clonotypes between healthy human individuals. The J segment lost 9 bases and the V segment lost 1 base, leaving 5 bases of the junction unmatched. The CDR3 is 14 residues long. Per germline, CDR1 SGHTA and CDR2 FQGNSA. Study-wide results and limits: A small donor pool kept down the genetic and exposure-history diversity that was represented.

Sequencing used immunoSEQ multiplex PCR; TCRdb keeps in-frame clones, though not all of them. This table holds some 500,000 clones, less than 80% found once. Each unsorted sample relied on around 100 million PBMCs as its source of genomic DNA. As to this clone: No antigen is known for it.

The chain carries TRBV7-2 and TRBJ2-4; 8 bases are shared with TRBD1. Sequences were obtained from PBMCs. The sequence derives from a woman aged 40 to 50 in good health. Some clones in this sample may be carry-over from other donors' samples. CDR3 DNA sequence: TGTGCCAGCAGCTTAGTGGAAGGGACAGGCATTCAGTACTTC. It encodes CASSLVEGTGIQYF.